This is a list of T cell receptor beta chains from one sample in a study of PD-L1 blockade in urothelial cancer. Assay: immunoSEQ multiplex PCR; the TCRdb copy retains only in-frame clones and omits some. The table lists tens of thousands of clones, more than 80% of them singletons. Sample: PBMCs, taken around atezolizumab (anti-PD-L1) treatment. These receptors were collected from a woman aged 80 or older with urothelial cancer. CDR3s include the opening cysteine and the closing phenylalanine or tryptophan. The order of the fields is clone size, V gene, D gene, J gene, CDR3 DNA, CDR3 protein. The D gene is left open where the match is weak. For some rows the clone size is stated as once, few or many, or as a class when expanded; others skip it.

>.|TRBV19|.|TRBJ2-3
TGTGCCAGTAGTATCGTGGTAGGACTAGATACGCAGTATTTT
CASSIVVGLDTQYF
>.|TRBV28|TRBD1|TRBJ1-1
TGTGCCAGCAGTTTAGGGGACAGGGGCAAAGCTTTCTTT
CASSLGDRGKAFF
>.|TRBV29-1|.|TRBJ2-5
TGCAGCGTTGGAAGGGGGTTGGGAATCGAGACCCAGTACTTC
CSVGRGLGIETQYF
>few|TRBV6-6|.|TRBJ2-3
TGTGCCAGCAGTCCCCAAGCTAGCGAGACAGATACGCAGTATTTT
CASSPQASETDTQYF
>.|TRBV11-2|.|TRBJ1-1
TGTGCCAGCAGCCGCCGCCGGGGACAAATGAACACTGAAGCTTTCTTT
CASSRRRGQMNTEAFF
>.|TRBV28|.|TRBJ2-1
TGTGCCAGCAGTTTAAAACTACCATTTGAGCAGTTCTTC
CASSLKLPFEQFF
>.|TRBV5-1|.|TRBJ2-1
TGCGCCAGCAGCTTGGGTAGCGTCTGGGACAATGAGCAGTTCTTC
CASSLGSVWDNEQFF
>once|TRBV19|TRBD1|TRBJ1-2
TGTGCCAGTAGTGATCAGGGGGCGGATGGCTACACCTTC
CASSDQGADGYTF
>.|TRBV9|.|TRBJ2-2
TGTGCCAGCAGCGACATCACCGGGGAGCTGTTTTTT
CASSDITGELFF
>.|TRBV2|.|TRBJ1-5
TGTGCCAGCAGCCGGGACTCCTATAGCAATCAGCCCCAGCATTTT
CASSRDSYSNQPQHF
>.|TRBV11-1|TRBD2|TRBJ2-3
TGTGCCAGCAGCTTGAGTGATTGGAGCGGGGTGGACACAGATACGCAGTATTTT
CASSLSDWSGVDTDTQYF
>few|TRBV5-1|.|TRBJ2-7
TGCGCCAGCAGCTTGGGGGTAGCGGCGAGCTCCTACGAGCAGTACTTC
CASSLGVAASSYEQYF
>.|TRBV27|TRBD2|TRBJ2-1
TGTGCCAGCAGTTTACTAGCGGGAGAGAGTGAGCAGTTCTTC
CASSLLAGESEQFF
>.|TRBV5-6|.|TRBJ1-3
TGTGCCAGCAGCTTGGGACAGATCTCTGGAAACACCATATATTTT
CASSLGQISGNTIYF
>.|TRBV19|TRBD1|TRBJ1-2
TGTGCCAGTAGTCCCCGGGACAGCAACTATGGCTACACCTTC
CASSPRDSNYGYTF
>.|TRBV5-5|TRBD2|TRBJ2-1
TGTGCCAGCAGCCGACTAGCGGGAGAATCGCGGAATGAGCAGTTCTTC
CASSRLAGESRNEQFF
>.|TRBV28|TRBD2|TRBJ2-2
TGTGCCAGCAAACTAGCGGGGGCGAACACCGGGGAGCTGTTTTTT
CASKLAGANTGELFF
>.|TRBV15|TRBD2|TRBJ2-3
TGTGCCACCAGCCGGGGGGGCACAGATACGCAGTATTTT
CATSRGGTDTQYF
>.|TRBV6-5|.|TRBJ2-7
TGTGCCAGCAGTCAGGGCCCGGCCTACGAGCAGTACTTC
CASSQGPAYEQYF
>.|TRBV9|TRBD1|TRBJ2-4
TGTGCCAGCAGCGTAGCTTTAGGGACAGCAAACATTCAGTACTTC
CASSVALGTANIQYF
>.|TRBV5-4|TRBD1|TRBJ1-2
TGTGCCATGCAACCGGGGGACAGGGGGTATGGCTACACCTTC
CAMQPGDRGYGYTF
>.|TRBV28|TRBD2|TRBJ2-7
TGTGCCAGCGGTGCGGCGGGCGGGAGCTCCTACGAGCAGTACTTC
CASGAAGGSSYEQYF
>once|TRBV25-1|TRBD1|TRBJ2-3
TGTGCCAGCAGTGATTTTGGACAGGCAGATACGCAGTATTTT
CASSDFGQADTQYF
>.|TRBV9|.|TRBJ2-1
TGTGCCAGCAGCGTTAACAATGAGCAGTTCTTC
CASSVNNEQFF
>.|TRBV7-2|.|TRBJ2-5
TGTGCCAGCAGCCCTAAAGAGACCCAGTACTTC
CASSPKETQYF
>.|TRBV18|TRBD2|TRBJ2-1
TGTGCCAGCTCATCCACAGGGCTCGGGGGGGGTTACAATGAGCAGTTCTTC
CASSSTGLGGGYNEQFF
>.|TRBV9|.|TRBJ2-7
TGTGCCAGCAGCGTAGTCAGGTCCTCCTACGAGCAGTACTTC
CASSVVRSSYEQYF
>once|TRBV19|TRBD1|TRBJ2-7
TGTGCCAGTAGTATCTCGACAGGGTCCTACGAGCAGTACTTC
CASSISTGSYEQYF
>few|TRBV5-1|.|TRBJ1-1
TGCGCCAGCAGCATCGACTCGGCCACTGAAGCTTTCTTT
CASSIDSATEAFF
>.|TRBV28|.|TRBJ2-7
TGTGCCAGCAGTTTGTGGCAGGGTGACCACGAGCAGTACTTC
CASSLWQGDHEQYF
>.|TRBV7-6|.|TRBJ2-2
TGTGCCAGCAGTCACACGCCCGGGGAGCTGTTTTTT
CASSHTPGELFF
>.|TRBV10-1|.|TRBJ2-4
TGCGCCAGCAGTGAGTACCAGTCCAAAAACATTCAGTACTTC
CASSEYQSKNIQYF
>once|TRBV7-2|.|TRBJ2-1
TGTGCCAGCAGCACCACTGCGAGCTCCTACAATGAGCAGTTCTTC
CASSTTASSYNEQFF
>.|TRBV2|TRBD2|TRBJ2-5
TGTGCCAGCAGTGAGGGAGGGACCGAGACCCAGTACTTC
CASSEGGTETQYF
>.|TRBV7-8|TRBD1|TRBJ2-7
TGTGCCAGCAGCCCCGGGGGGACAGGGTGGTACGAGCAGTACTTC
CASSPGGTGWYEQYF
>.|TRBV5-5|.|TRBJ1-1
TGTGCCAGCAGACCTAACTCGCCGGACACTGAAGCTTTCTTT
CASRPNSPDTEAFF
>.|TRBV12-5|.|TRBJ2-1
TGTGCTAGTGGTAGTGGGACACCTCTACTGGGGGAGCAGTTCTTC
CASGSGTPLLGEQFF
>.|TRBV29-1|.|TRBJ1-2
TGCAGCGTGGAACCACAGGAGTTAGGGAATGGCTACACCTTC
CSVEPQELGNGYTF
>.|TRBV7-8|.|TRBJ2-1
TGTGCCAGCAGCTTAGGCACAACACAAACCGAGCAGTTCTTC
CASSLGTTQTEQFF
>.|TRBV28|TRBD1|TRBJ1-2
TGTGCCAGCAGTTCCCTGACAGGGTCCGGGGGTGGCTACACCTTC
CASSSLTGSGGGYTF
>few|TRBV11-3|TRBD1|TRBJ2-1
TGTGCCAGCAGCTCGACTCGGGACAGGGGATCCCACCATGAGCAGTTCTTC
CASSSTRDRGSHHEQFF
>.|TRBV18|.|TRBJ1-1
TGTGCCAGCTCACCATCGACTTTTGAAGCTTTCTTT
CASSPSTFEAFF
>.|TRBV6-1|.|TRBJ2-7
TGTGCCAGCGGATTAGAGAGGTACGAGCAGTACTTC
CASGLERYEQYF
>.|TRBV28|TRBD2|TRBJ2-7
TGTGCCAGCAGTTCTGGGGGTAGCGGGTCCTACGAGCAGTACTTC
CASSSGGSGSYEQYF
>.|TRBV19|TRBD1|TRBJ1-1
TGTGCCAGTAGTCGAGAAACCGGGACAGCGAACACTGAAGCTTTCTTT
CASSRETGTANTEAFF
>few|TRBV28|.|TRBJ2-2
TGTGCCAGCCGAGACACGTGGAACACCGGGGAGCTGTTTTTT
CASRDTWNTGELFF
>many|TRBV4-2|.|TRBJ2-2
TGTGCCAGCAGCCAACCAACCGGGGAGCTGTTTTTT
CASSQPTGELFF
>.|TRBV5-1|.|TRBJ1-5
TGCGCCAGCAGCTTGGGAGGGGGACAGCCCCAGCATTTT
CASSLGGGQPQHF
>.|TRBV5-4|TRBD1|TRBJ2-7
TGTGCCAGCAGCAAAGACCCGGGACAGGTTACCTACGAGCAGTACTTC
CASSKDPGQVTYEQYF
>.|TRBV5-5|.|TRBJ2-7
TGTGCCAGCAGCTTCAACCCCCCGGGCGAGCAGTACTTC
CASSFNPPGEQYF
>.|TRBV25-1|.|TRBJ2-2
TGTGCCAGCAGTGAATTTAGGAACACCGGGGAGCTGTTTTTT
CASSEFRNTGELFF
>once|TRBV9|.|TRBJ1-4
TGTGCCAGCAGCCGTGACAGTATGAATGAAAAACTGTTTTTT
CASSRDSMNEKLFF
>.|TRBV21-1|.|TRBJ2-7
TGTGCCAGCACCAACAGGGGGCCCTACGAGCAGTACTTC
CASTNRGPYEQYF
>few|TRBV7-9|.|TRBJ1-4
TGTGCCAGCAGCAGATCATCAGGGGCGGGTGGTGAAAAACTGTTTTTT
CASSRSSGAGGEKLFF
>.|TRBV30|TRBD1|TRBJ2-1
TGTGCCTGGAGTCGCTCGACAGGGGGCTACAATGAGCAGTTCTTC
CAWSRSTGGYNEQFF
>.|TRBV6-5|TRBD1|TRBJ1-5
TGTGCCAGCAGACACAGGGGGGGAAAAAATCAGCCCCAGCATTTT
CASRHRGGKNQPQHF
>.|TRBV5-4|.|TRBJ2-7
TGTGCCAGCAGCTTGCAGGGGACCTACGAGCAGTACTTC
CASSLQGTYEQYF
>.|TRBV5-4|.|TRBJ2-7
TGTGCCAGCAGCTTAAGTTCCGGGAGAGTGAAAAACGAGCAGTACTTC
CASSLSSGRVKNEQYF
>.|TRBV27|TRBD2|TRBJ2-1
TGTGCCAGCAGTCCGGAGACATCTAGCGGGATCTACAATGAGCAGTTCTTC
CASSPETSSGIYNEQFF